The 8 T cell receptor beta chains reported below all come from one sample, sequenced in a study of Tregs in tolerant kidney transplant recipients. Repertoires were generated with immunoSEQ multiplex PCR, while TCRdb's copy carries only in-frame clones and drops some. The sample has some 2,900 clones; the top ten hold approximately 8%. CFSE-labeled recipient PBMCs were cultured approximately 6 days with irradiated graft donor PBMCs, then FACS-sorted. These receptors' targets are unknown. The specimen was CD8+ T cells from blood cultured with allogeneic cells, collected before the transplant. The receptors were sampled from a human patient who received a combined kidney and bone marrow transplant.

This clone ranks as medium-sized (0.01 to 0.1%) in terms of frequency. The CDR3 extends 3 residues past the end of the read, so its final part is completed from the germline J gene. The rearrangement joins TRBV7-2 to TRBJ2-7; TRBD1 might be the D (6 bases). V gave up 3 bases and J gave up 0 bases, with 12 bases separating them. The CDR3 has 15 residues. Germline values: CDR1 SGHTA, CDR2 FQGNSA. CDR3 sequence: CASSFPGTFSYEQYF. The part of the CDR3 DNA that was read is TGTGCCAGCAGCTTCCCCGGGACATTCTCCTACGAG.

This clone is hyperexpanded by frequency. The read falls 3 residues short of the CDR3 end, and the missing part is taken from the germline J gene. The chain recombines TRBV29-1 with TRBJ2-1; D not resolved. Germline V CDR1 and CDR2: SQVTM, ANQGSEA. The CDR3 is made up of 12 amino acids. Trimming cost V 3 bases and J 5 bases, with 8 bases left between them. This CDR3 is CSVDRINNEQFF. The CDR3 DNA, read in part, is TGCAGCGTTGACAGGATAAACAATGAG.

A note on this clone: The read ends 3 residues early relative to the CDR3; the germline J gene fills the gap. V usage is TRBV2 and J usage is TRBJ1-3, with D perhaps TRBD1 (5 bases). This CDR3 region has 17 residues. Germline V lookup: CDR1 SNHLY, CDR2 FYNNEI. The V gene lost 4 bases and the J gene lost 2 bases, with 18 bases spanning the gap. The CDR3 bases that were read are TGTGCCAGCAGTGTACGACAGACAGATTATACTGGAAACACC. Translating gives CASSVRQTDYTGNT. The whole CDR3 is CASSVRQTDYTGNTIYF. The entire variable domain, with the rest obtained from reference TRBV2 and TRBJ1-3, is as follows: EPEVTQTPSHQVTQMGQEVILRCVPISNHLYFYWYRQILGQKVEFLVSFYNNEISEKSEIFDDQFSVERPDGSNFTLKIRSTKLEDSAMYFCASSVRQTDYTGNTIYFGEGSWLTVV.

To note about this clone: The sequence runs out 3 residues before the end of the CDR3; the remainder is reconstructed from the germline J gene. V usage is TRBV4-1 and J usage is TRBJ2-2; D is perhaps TRBD1 (6 bases). This CDR3 is built from 14 residues. V dropped 2 bases and J dropped 6 bases, with 10 bases sitting between them. Germline V gene data show CDR1 as MGHRA and CDR2 as YSYEKL. The CDR3: CASSQSGAAGELFF. The covered CDR3 bases are TGCGCCAGCAGCCAATCAGGGGCGGCCGGGGAG.

With respect to this clone: The CDR3 end falls 3 residues outside the read, so it is completed with the germline J gene. This chain uses TRBV27 with TRBJ2-3; D gene uncertain. Germline assignment: CDR1 MNHEY and CDR2 SMNVEV (reference sequence). The ends were cut back, 3 bases at V and 0 bases at J, with 4 bases in the middle. The CDR3 runs 13 residues. The CDR3 bases that were read are TGTGCCAGCAGTTTGCGGAGCACAGATACG. Protein product: CASSLRSTDT. The whole CDR3 protein reads CASSLRSTDTQYF.

Comments on this clone: The read falls 3 residues short of the CDR3 end, and the missing part is taken from the germline J gene. This chain joins TRBV7-9 and TRBJ1-2; D is unclear. CDR1 is SEHNR and CDR2 is FQNEAQ in the germline V gene (reference sequence). V shed 6 bases and J shed 7 bases, with 9 bases lying between them. CDR3 length: 11 amino acids. CDR3 bases read: TGTGCCAGCAGACTAGGGTTTGGC. Amino acid sequence: CASRLGFG. The complete CDR3 protein is CASRLGFGYTF.

Note on this clone: The read comes to an end 3 residues before the CDR3 does, leaving the germline J gene to fill in the end. The chain joins TRBV5-4 to TRBJ1-1; no firm D call. Germline V gives CDR1 SGHNT, CDR2 YYREEE (reference sequence). There are 14 residues in the CDR3. Trimming shortened V by 0 bases and J by 1 base, and 7 bases separated the two germline ends. CDR3 sequence: CASSLAQKNTEAFF. CDR3 DNA, as far as it was read: TGTGCCAGCAGCTTGGCACAGAAGAACACTGAA.

This clone is labeled medium-sized based on frequency. From the germline J gene comes the end of the CDR3, since the read stops 3 residues before it. V is TRBV6-2 or TRBV6-3 and J is TRBJ2-1; 10 nucleotides line up with TRBD2. V lost 4 bases and J lost 7; bases outside the gene matches: 4. Germline loops: CDR1 MNHEY, CDR2 SVGEGT. The CDR3 runs 14 residues. The CDR3 DNA, read in part, is TGTGCCAGCAGTTCCGGGACTAGCGTGAATGAG. The encoded protein is CASSSGTSVNE. In full, the CDR3 reads CASSSGTSVNEQFF.